These 3 T cell receptor beta chains were sequenced from one sample in a study of tumor-infiltrating lymphocytes in primary liver carcinoma. They got blood RNA out of unsorted whole blood and also pulled out germline DNA. Priming with a constant-region primer yielded TCR beta cDNA from about 480 ng total RNA. Three nested multiplex PCR rounds, a slightly modified ARM-PCR method, built the TCR beta libraries. In the first two PCR rounds, TRBV1-TRBV30 forward primers were paired with a C-beta reverse primer, and each round lasted about 9 cycles. TCRdb analysed the multiplex PCR reads with MiXCR anew, one entry per CDR3 protein. The sample lists some 180,000 distinct CDR3 sequences, approximately 60% occurring once. The sample consisted of peripheral blood. These TCRs come from a man aged 40-55 years with primary liver carcinoma and hepatitis B virus infection.

In regard to this clonotype: The junction differs from germline at one of its ends, possibly a read error. The rearrangement uses TRBV11-2 and TRBJ2-2, with D perhaps matching TRBD1 or TRBD2 (5 bases each). The germline V gene encodes CDR1 SGHAT and CDR2 FQNNGV. The CDR3 loop spans 15 amino acids. CDR3 nucleotide sequence: TGTGCCAGTAGCTTACTCAGGGCGGGCACCGGGGAGCTGTTTTTT. It encodes CASSLLRAGTGELFF. Together with reference TRBV11-2 and TRBJ2-2, the CDR3 gives the full variable domain: EAGVAQSPRYKIIEKRQSVAFWCNPISGHATLYWYQQILGQGPKLLIQFQNNGVVDDSQLPKDRFSAERLKGVDSTLKIQPAKLEDSAVYLCASSLLRAGTGELFFGEGSRLTVL.

V and J are TRBV11-3 and TRBJ2-5; maybe TRBD2 (6 bases). CDR3 length equals 15 residues. V dropped 5 bases and J dropped 1 base, with 14 bases sitting between them. Germline loops: CDR1 SGHNT, CDR2 YENEEA. CDR3 DNA: TGTGCCAGCAGCCAGCGGGCAGGCGCCCAAGAGACCCAGTACTTC. Amino acid sequence: CASSQRAGAQETQYF. Based on the CDR3 plus reference TRBV11-3 and TRBJ2-5, the full variable domain is EAGVVQSPRYKIIEKKQPVAFWCNPISGHNTLYWYLQNLGQGPELLIRYENEEAVDDSQLPKDRFSAERLKGVDSTLKIQPAELGDSAVYLCASSQRAGAQETQYFGPGTRLLVL.

The chain couples TRBV7-9 to TRBJ1-1; D perhaps matches TRBD1 (5 bases). This CDR3 is 14 amino acids long. CDR1 is SEHNR and CDR2 is FQNEAQ in the germline V gene (reference sequence). V was trimmed by 3 bases and J by 11 bases, leaving 19 bases between them. CDR3 sequence: CASSLGETAVRAFF. CDR3 coding DNA: TGTGCCAGCAGCTTGGGGGAGACAGCTGTACGGGCTTTCTTT.